This T cell receptor (beta chain) stems from a study of early T cells in non-severe SARS-CoV-2 infection. Study at large: Alpha and beta chains were unpaired, from unsorted whole-blood bulk RNA. Study-level points and caveats: Database matching using VDJdb favored anti-spike CD8 responses, with private and CD4 specificities left missing.

This clonotype was seen at least ten times. No antigen is known for it. Each single cDNA molecule received a unique molecular identifier. A single record per CDR3 protein comes from TCRdb applying MiXCR to the 5' RACE reads. In the table there are more than 90,000 distinct CDR3 sequences, approximately 11% of which are singletons. Trimming cost V 3 bases and J 5 bases, with 11 bases left between them. The CDR3 extends over 13 amino acids. In germline, CDR1 is GTSNPN, CDR2 SVGIG (reference sequence). The sequence derives from an adult who was a healthcare worker with PCR-confirmed SARS-CoV-2 infection or an uninfected control (not recorded which). The sequencing input was whole blood. The V gene is TRBV30, the J gene TRBJ1-5; D not certain. CDR3 sequence reads: CAWSAERYQPQHF. CDR3 sequence (DNA): TGTGCCTGGAGCGCCGAGCGATATCAGCCCCAGCATTTT.